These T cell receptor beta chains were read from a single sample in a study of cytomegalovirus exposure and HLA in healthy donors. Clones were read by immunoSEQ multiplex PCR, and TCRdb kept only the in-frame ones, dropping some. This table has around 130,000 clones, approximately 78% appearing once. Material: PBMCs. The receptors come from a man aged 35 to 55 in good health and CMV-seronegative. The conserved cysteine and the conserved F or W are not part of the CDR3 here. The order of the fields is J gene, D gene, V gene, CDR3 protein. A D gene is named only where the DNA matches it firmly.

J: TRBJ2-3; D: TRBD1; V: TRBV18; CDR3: ASSTRTGGGDTQY
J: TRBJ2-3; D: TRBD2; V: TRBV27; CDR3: ASSLGVLAGVRDTQY
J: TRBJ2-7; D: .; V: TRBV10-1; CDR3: ASSAETGSYEQY
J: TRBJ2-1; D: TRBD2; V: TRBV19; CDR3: ASSNSGGPDEQF
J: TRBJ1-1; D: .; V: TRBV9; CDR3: ASSVILGEGDTEAF
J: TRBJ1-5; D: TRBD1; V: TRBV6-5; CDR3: ASSLGQGLNQPQH
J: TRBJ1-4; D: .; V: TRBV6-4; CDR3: ASRPQGGPGEKLF
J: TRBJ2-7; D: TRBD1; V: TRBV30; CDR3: AWSLQQGRQY
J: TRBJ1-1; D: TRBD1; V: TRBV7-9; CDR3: ASSVGQGNTEAF
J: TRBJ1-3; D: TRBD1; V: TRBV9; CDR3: ASSVVPGQGSGNTIY
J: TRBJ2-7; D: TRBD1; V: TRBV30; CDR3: AWSATGGEQY
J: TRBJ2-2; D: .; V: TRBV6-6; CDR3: ASSYRLANTGELF
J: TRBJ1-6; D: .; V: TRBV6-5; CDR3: ASSYSGNYNSPLH
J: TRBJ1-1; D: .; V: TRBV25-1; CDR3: ASSEWAGNTEAF